This is a list of T cell receptor beta chains from one sample in a study of T-cell memory formation after mild COVID-19. TCRdb recomputed calls from the 5' RACE reads with MiXCR, one row per CDR3 protein. The sample lists over 400,000 distinct CDR3 sequences; around 22% were seen once. Sequenced sample: PBMCs or a T cell subset sorted from them (not recorded which). These receptors all come from an adult woman who had mild COVID-19 (a few samples of this study predate the infection). Cell type and time point are not known. Each CDR3 is given without its conserved first and last residue. D genes are given only for firm matches.

d_gene: NA; v_gene: TRBV30; j_gene: TRBJ2-2; CDR3aa: AWNVRTGELF
d_gene: NA; v_gene: TRBV6-5; j_gene: TRBJ1-1; CDR3aa: ASSSPRGGVEAF
d_gene: NA; v_gene: TRBV20-1; j_gene: TRBJ2-7; CDR3aa: SASPQPSSYEQY
d_gene: NA; v_gene: TRBV20-1; j_gene: TRBJ1-2; CDR3aa: SARVSTGTRYGYT
d_gene: TRBD1; v_gene: TRBV4-1; j_gene: TRBJ2-3; CDR3aa: ASSLGTGSVDTQY
d_gene: NA; v_gene: TRBV14; j_gene: TRBJ2-7; CDR3aa: ASSGADYEQY
d_gene: NA; v_gene: TRBV7-9; j_gene: TRBJ1-1; CDR3aa: ASSLRQRYLENTEAF
d_gene: NA; v_gene: TRBV7-6; j_gene: TRBJ2-1; CDR3aa: ASGGLGGVGYNEQF
d_gene: NA; v_gene: TRBV27; j_gene: TRBJ2-2; CDR3aa: ASSLSFGTGELF
d_gene: TRBD2; v_gene: TRBV19; j_gene: TRBJ2-5; CDR3aa: ASSQLASVETQY
d_gene: NA; v_gene: TRBV20-1; j_gene: TRBJ2-1; CDR3aa: SARQASYNEQF
d_gene: NA; v_gene: TRBV5-5; j_gene: TRBJ2-1; CDR3aa: ASSLEGSRANEQF
d_gene: NA; v_gene: TRBV7-3; j_gene: TRBJ2-1; CDR3aa: ASSSGTYNEQF
d_gene: NA; v_gene: TRBV7-9; j_gene: TRBJ2-5; CDR3aa: ASSSDGLAGWY
d_gene: NA; v_gene: TRBV12-3/TRBV12-4; j_gene: TRBJ2-1; CDR3aa: ASSSAEARQF
d_gene: TRBD1; v_gene: TRBV15; j_gene: TRBJ2-1; CDR3aa: ATSRDWDRGYNEQF
d_gene: NA; v_gene: TRBV2; j_gene: TRBJ2-5; CDR3aa: ASSDSTGTQY
d_gene: TRBD2; v_gene: TRBV7-7; j_gene: TRBJ2-3; CDR3aa: ASSRLAGGAADTQY
d_gene: TRBD2; v_gene: TRBV7-2; j_gene: TRBJ2-1; CDR3aa: ASSLGLAARYNEQF
d_gene: TRBD2; v_gene: TRBV20-1; j_gene: TRBJ2-7; CDR3aa: SAGGSGLAGVGSEQY
d_gene: TRBD1; v_gene: TRBV5-1; j_gene: TRBJ1-1; CDR3aa: ASSFRRQGLTEAF
d_gene: TRBD2; v_gene: TRBV12-3/TRBV12-4; j_gene: TRBJ2-7; CDR3aa: ASRRGASYEQY
d_gene: NA; v_gene: TRBV4-1; j_gene: TRBJ1-1; CDR3aa: ASSHLGVLNTEAF
d_gene: NA; v_gene: TRBV29-1; j_gene: TRBJ2-7; CDR3aa: SVDWTPAYEQY
d_gene: TRBD2; v_gene: TRBV20-1; j_gene: TRBJ2-7; CDR3aa: SARETSGSSEQY
d_gene: NA; v_gene: TRBV6-5; j_gene: TRBJ2-7; CDR3aa: ASSYSRGSYSYEQY
d_gene: NA; v_gene: TRBV29-1; j_gene: TRBJ2-7; CDR3aa: SVTGKGYEQY
d_gene: NA; v_gene: TRBV6-1; j_gene: TRBJ1-5; CDR3aa: ALGGTWVESNQPQH
d_gene: TRBD2; v_gene: TRBV20-1; j_gene: TRBJ2-4; CDR3aa: SASVYTSGKRNKTLAKNIQY
d_gene: NA; v_gene: TRBV24-1; j_gene: TRBJ2-1; CDR3aa: ATSVVNEQF
d_gene: TRBD2; v_gene: TRBV7-2; j_gene: TRBJ2-1; CDR3aa: ASSLTAGVTGRGQF
d_gene: TRBD1; v_gene: TRBV6-6; j_gene: TRBJ1-2; CDR3aa: ASSPTGIDSYGYT
d_gene: NA; v_gene: TRBV9; j_gene: TRBJ2-7; CDR3aa: ASSVEPFRTYEQY
d_gene: NA; v_gene: TRBV3-1; j_gene: TRBJ2-7; CDR3aa: ASSQVSEQY
d_gene: NA; v_gene: TRBV7-3; j_gene: TRBJ2-3; CDR3aa: ASSAWDSNTQY
d_gene: TRBD1; v_gene: TRBV20-1; j_gene: TRBJ1-6; CDR3aa: SARRTGVIDNSPLH
d_gene: NA; v_gene: TRBV3-1; j_gene: TRBJ1-5; CDR3aa: ASSHGGDQPQH
d_gene: TRBD1; v_gene: TRBV11-2; j_gene: TRBJ1-1; CDR3aa: ASSPAGTGLTEAF